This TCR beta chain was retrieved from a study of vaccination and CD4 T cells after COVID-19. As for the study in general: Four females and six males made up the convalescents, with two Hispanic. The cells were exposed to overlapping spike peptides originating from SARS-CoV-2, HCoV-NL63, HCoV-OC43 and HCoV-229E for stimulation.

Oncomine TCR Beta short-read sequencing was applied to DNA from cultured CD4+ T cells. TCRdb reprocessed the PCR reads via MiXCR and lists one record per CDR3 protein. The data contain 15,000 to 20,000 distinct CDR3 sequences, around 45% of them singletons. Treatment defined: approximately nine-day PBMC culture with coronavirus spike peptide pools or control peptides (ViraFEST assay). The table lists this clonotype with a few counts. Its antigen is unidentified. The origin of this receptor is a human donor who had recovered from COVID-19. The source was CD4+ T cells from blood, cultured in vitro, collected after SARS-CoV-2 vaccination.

As DNA, the CDR3 is TGTGCCAGCAAAACCAAAGTTTTTACCTACGAGCAGTACTTC. It specifies CASKTKVFTYEQYF. The chain is built from TRBV6-1 and TRBJ2-7; D is undetermined. Trimming stripped 7 bases from V and 2 bases from J, with 15 bases between. Germline CDR1 is MNHNS and CDR2 is SASEGT. The CDR3 runs to 14 residues.